The text below deals with one TCR beta chain. This clone was observed a few times. Its target antigen remains unknown. The record has no base qualities; no much larger clone is one base away. These data originate in a study of cytomegalovirus exposure and HLA in healthy donors (dated by TCRdb to about 2017). Study-level background: In an earlier analysis of some 550 of the donors, roughly 300 Gb of sequence data and 117 million unique TCR beta sequences from 150 million to 200 million T cells were reported. A later genetic analysis took genome-wide SNP genotypes for 398 of the 666 donors and used that subset as a discovery cohort. An early release covering around 630 HLA-typed donors comprised approximately 300 gigabases of sequencing data and approximately 85 million unique TCR sequences. The T cell repertoires of under 700 subjects were profiled by immunosequencing and related to cytomegalovirus serostatus. Donor age, sex, ethnicity and CMV serostatus were compiled together with the repertoire data. To decide whether each TCR beta V gene segment behaved as functional or pseudogenic, an earlier analysis of some 540 of the donors relied on high-throughput TCR beta sequencing. The aim of the study was to test whether cataloging public T cell receptors could identify signatures of past pathogen exposure. Typing coverage differed by locus: A, B, C, DRB1 and DQB1 were typed in about 620-640 donors, DQA1 in roughly 500, DPA1 in around 580, and DPB1 in 472. Four or five DR-DQ haplotypes were handled as single units for association and clustering, since linkage in the cohort was strong. HLA typing included class I and class II loci at four-digit resolution. All discovery cohort repertoires had been generated using a single sequencing platform. In the later analysis, no new phenotypic data were used to find candidate immune exposures; instead, reliance was placed on TCR beta sequences and their occurrence across donors. Besides the first cohort of 666 subjects, a separate validation cohort made up of roughly 130 different subjects was used. In a later analysis, previously published TCR beta repertoires from about 640 donors were re-analyzed and high-resolution HLA genotyping was added so that TCR occurrence patterns could be studied. Of the roughly 410 genotyped donors, less than 85% were placed in the genetic ancestry cluster associated with self-reported Caucasian donors. To predict cytomegalovirus infection status, the study combined high-throughput TCR immunosequencing, statistical association of individual TCRs with disease status, and machine learning. Across under 500 genotyped donors of the cohort, an average of about 200,000 unique TCR beta nucleotide sequences per donor were sequenced, and roughly a sixth of those sequences were non-productive.

The CDR3 contains 15 residues, cysteine and phenylalanine counted. Only the CDR3 DNA is retained, 45 bases long and in frame from the first base. V has 1 base trimmed and J has 5 bases trimmed; junction bases matching no gene number 8. The germline V gene gives CDR1 as LGHNA and CDR2 as YNFKEQ. The cohort was made up of 666 healthy bone marrow donors. All cohort members were sampled while nominally healthy, although unrecorded immune exposures were likely present. The donor tested CMV seronegative and was one of the 352 seronegative cohort members. A peripheral blood sample was collected from each donor, and TCR beta sequencing was performed on peripheral blood mononuclear cells. Genomic DNA was extracted from the blood cell samples with the Qiagen DNeasy Blood Extraction Kit. The library was built by means of the immunoSEQ multiplex PCR assay. For the multiplex PCR, a mixture combining 60 forward primers for TCR Vbeta segments and 13 reverse primers for TCR Jbeta segments was used. A multiplex PCR assay on genomic DNA amplified the CDR3 region of rearranged TCR beta genes. The amplified TCR beta libraries were sequenced on the Illumina HiSeq System as 87-base-pair reads. As for the authors' bioinformatics: A later analysis counted approximately 84 million unique TCR beta chains across the 690 or so repertoires, and roughly 11 million of these chains were shared by at least two donors. Raw reads were error-corrected and collapsed into unique sequences with a nearest-neighbor algorithm that merged closely related sequences to remove PCR and sequencing errors. V, D and J gene segments were assigned by aligning CDR3 sequences to IMGT reference sequences. For a sequence to be retained, at least a six-nucleotide match to both a V gene segment and a J gene segment was required. A rearrangement was called productive if the CDR3 had no stop codons and remained in frame with V and J, and every other rearrangement was called non-productive. Following IMGT convention, CDR3 was defined as the stretch from the second conserved V-encoded cysteine to the conserved J-encoded phenylalanine. In an earlier analysis of roughly 580 of the donors, sequences lacking an unambiguous match to a single V gene segment were excluded. An earlier analysis of several hundred of the donors called V segments functional above 56.7% productive rearrangements and segregating when the between-donor standard deviation exceeded 5%. A statistical classification framework was developed to diagnose cytomegalovirus status using the catalog of TCR beta chain sequences. In a later analysis, TCR nucleotide sequences were compared against IMGT/GENE-DB human TR gene sequences so that V and J genes could be assigned. Using the TCRdist pipeline, a later analysis assigned CDR3 sequences along with most-parsimonious VDJ recombination scenarios. In a later analysis, each TCR beta chain was defined by its CDR3 amino acid sequence together with its V-gene family, and reads without a unique V-gene family were excluded. In a later analysis, fewer than 650 highly shared, low-generation-probability nucleotide sequences were removed to address suspected cross-contamination and a sequencing artifact. For each public chain, a later analysis derived a clonal expansion index from normalized ranks of inferred template counts within each repertoire. In a later analysis, generation probabilities were computed with a VDJ recombination model fitted to out-of-frame rearrangements, and the resulting probabilities were checked against IGoR. A later analysis scored TCR-TCR, TCR-HLA and TCR-CMV co-occurrence with hypergeometric tests, applying a repertoire-size bias correction to TCR pairs. To estimate false discovery rates, a later analysis permuted the HLA or CMV assignments 20 times. A later analysis grouped co-occurring TCRs with DBSCAN, adding TCRdist sequence similarity when clustering within HLA-allele-positive subsets. For co-occurrence clustering, repertoires with fewer than 30,000 or more than 120,000 public chains were excluded, along with five or six repertoires with anomalous nucleotide sharing. As stored in TCRdb, this immuneACCESS dataset retains in-frame rearrangements with V and J assigned. A fraction of the clones does not appear; measured against another copy, unresolved V genes explain less than half of the discrepancy, and the remainder lacks a known reason. V, J and clone size are taken as reported in that table, and D and trimming were inferred from the DNA itself. The table for this sample lists about 220,000 clones; 76% of them were counted only once. In total, the top ten clones hold roughly 0.6% of the sample.

The investigation overall reported the following: According to a later analysis, parvovirus B19, influenza, CMV and Epstein-Barr virus appeared linked to several top co-occurrence clusters. Roughly uniform sequencing depth across donors was assumed in presence/absence analyses, although this assumption may not hold. A few of the identified cytomegalovirus-associated TCR beta chains were confirmed in vitro to be specific for cytomegalovirus antigens. According to a later analysis, TCR association rates differed among HLA loci, with DRB1 alleles showing the most associated TCRs and HLA-C alleles showing the fewest. Seventeen rarely observed V segments, including chromosome 9 orphons, were excluded from the earlier analysis of several hundred of the donors because counts were too low. Correlated functional status among segregating V segments might be attributable to linkage disequilibrium, but an unknown experimental factor could not be ruled out. Specific HLA alleles were associated with over 15,000 TCR beta sequences at a false discovery rate of 0.05 in a later analysis. When HLA alleles, especially DR and DQ, strongly co-occurred, attributing TCR associations to individual alleles was difficult. A further reported finding was that TCR beta sequences accurately predicted the HLA-A and HLA-B alleles for most subjects in the first cohort. Some IMGT-functional V segments, including TRBV6-2 and TRBV6-3, could not be distinguished by the 87-base-pair reads and were therefore excluded. An association between a missense DCLRE1C variant and V-gene and J-gene trimming of TCR beta chains was found in a later genetic analysis and replicated in an independent cohort. Compared with the approximately 670-donor mean, donors in an Asian-associated ancestry cluster had fewer N-insertions in productive TCRs, according to a later genetic analysis. The only immune exposure information available for the cohort was CMV serostatus. The authors suggested that the approach could potentially be generalized to other disease states and immunological phenotypes. In the study, around 150 TCR beta chains were listed as associated with cytomegalovirus. Broadly in line with IMGT annotations, most TCR beta V segments showed up in productive rearrangements about 87% or about 30% of the time in an earlier analysis of a few hundred of the donors. The cohort was sequenced for TCR beta chains only, and without alpha or paired-chain data the features that could be detected were limited. Across donors, most TCR sequences were observed very rarely, whereas some public TCRs were present in many individuals. The classifier was reported to diagnose cytomegalovirus status with high specificity and sensitivity in both the original cohort and the validation cohort. Compared with equally common non-associated chains, HLA-associated TCR beta chains in a later analysis were more clonally expanded and had lower generation probabilities. According to a later analysis, most CMV-associated TCR beta chains appeared to be HLA-restricted, and the HLA associations seemed to be driven largely by CMV exposure. Because some donors lacked HLA typing at each locus, the association tests relied only on the typed subset. The sequencing pipeline was judged likely to have produced a cluster of highly shared sequence variants as a technical artifact.

Here the chain combines TRBV4-2 and TRBJ2-7; TRBD2 agrees with 7 junctional bases. The specimen sequenced was PBMCs. This TCR derives from a man aged 18 to 30 in good health and CMV-seronegative. The DNA sequence is as follows: TGTGCCAGCAGCCAAGGGTCGGCGGGAGAAAACGAGCAGTACTTC. It translates as CASSQGSAGENEQYF.